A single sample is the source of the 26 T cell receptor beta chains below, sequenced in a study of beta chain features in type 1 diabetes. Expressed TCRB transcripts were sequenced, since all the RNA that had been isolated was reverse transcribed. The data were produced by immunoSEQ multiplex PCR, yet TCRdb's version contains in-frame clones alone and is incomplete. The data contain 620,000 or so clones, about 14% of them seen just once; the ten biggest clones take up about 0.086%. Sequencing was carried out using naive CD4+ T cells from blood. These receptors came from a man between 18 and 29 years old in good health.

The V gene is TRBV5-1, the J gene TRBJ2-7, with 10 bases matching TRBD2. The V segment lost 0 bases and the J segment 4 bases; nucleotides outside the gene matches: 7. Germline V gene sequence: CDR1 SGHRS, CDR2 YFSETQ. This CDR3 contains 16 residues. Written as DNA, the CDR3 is TGCGCCAGCAGCTTGGGTCTAGCGGGAGCTTTTTACGAGCAGTACTTC. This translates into CASSLGLAGAFYEQYF.

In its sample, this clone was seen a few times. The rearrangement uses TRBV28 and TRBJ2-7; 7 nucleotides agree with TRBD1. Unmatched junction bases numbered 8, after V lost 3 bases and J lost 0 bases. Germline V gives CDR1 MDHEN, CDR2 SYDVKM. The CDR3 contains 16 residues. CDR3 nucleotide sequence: TGTGCCAGCAGTTTCCTCGACAGGGTTGCCTCCTACGAGCAGTACTTC. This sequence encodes CASSFLDRVASYEQYF. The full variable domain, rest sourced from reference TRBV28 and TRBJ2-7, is DVKVTQSSRYLVKRTGEKVFLECVQDMDHENMFWYRQDPGLGLRLIYFSYDVKMKEKGDIPEGYSVSREKKERFSLILESASTNQTSMYLCASSFLDRVASYEQYFGPGTRLTVT.

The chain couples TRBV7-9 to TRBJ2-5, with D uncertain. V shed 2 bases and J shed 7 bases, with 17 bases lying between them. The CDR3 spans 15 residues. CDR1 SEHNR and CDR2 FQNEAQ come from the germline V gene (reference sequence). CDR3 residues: CASSLWSSEPGTQYF. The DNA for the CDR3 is TGTGCCAGCAGCTTATGGTCATCGGAGCCCGGGACCCAGTACTTC. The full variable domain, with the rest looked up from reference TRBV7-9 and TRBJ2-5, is DTGVSQNPRHKITKRGQNVTFRCDPISEHNRLYWYRQTLGQGPEFLTYFQNEAQLEKSRLLSDRFSAERPKGSFSTLEIQRTEQGDSAMYLCASSLWSSEPGTQYFGPGTRLLVL.

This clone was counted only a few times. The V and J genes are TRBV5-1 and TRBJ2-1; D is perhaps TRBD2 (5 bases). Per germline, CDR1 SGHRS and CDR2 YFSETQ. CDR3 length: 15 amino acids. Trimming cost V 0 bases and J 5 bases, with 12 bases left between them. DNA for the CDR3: TGCGCCAGCAGCTTGGAAAGCGGCATACACAATGAGCAGTTCTTC. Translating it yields CASSLESGIHNEQFF.

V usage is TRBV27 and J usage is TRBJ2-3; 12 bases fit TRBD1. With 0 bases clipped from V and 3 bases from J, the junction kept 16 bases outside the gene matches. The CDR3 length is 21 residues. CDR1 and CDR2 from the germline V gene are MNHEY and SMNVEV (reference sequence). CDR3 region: CASSLSGDRGRRASRTDTQYF. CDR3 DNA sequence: TGTGCCAGCAGTTTATCTGGGGACAGGGGGCGCCGAGCCTCCAGAACAGATACGCAGTATTTT.

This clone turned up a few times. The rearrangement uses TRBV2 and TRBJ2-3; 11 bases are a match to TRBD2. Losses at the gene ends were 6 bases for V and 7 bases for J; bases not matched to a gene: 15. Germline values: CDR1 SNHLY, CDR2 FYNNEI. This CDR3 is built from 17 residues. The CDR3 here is CASSGTGGSGRANTQYF. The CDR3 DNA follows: TGTGCCAGCAGCGGTACCGGGGGTAGCGGGAGGGCCAATACGCAGTATTTT.

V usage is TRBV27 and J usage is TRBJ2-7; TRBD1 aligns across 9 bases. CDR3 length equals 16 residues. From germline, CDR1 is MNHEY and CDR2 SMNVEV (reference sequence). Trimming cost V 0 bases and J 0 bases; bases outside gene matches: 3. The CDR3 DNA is TGTGCCAGCAGTTTATCTTCGGGACAGGGCTCCTACGAGCAGTACTTC. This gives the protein CASSLSSGQGSYEQYF.

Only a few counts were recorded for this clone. The CDR3 spells CASSLSLVGGGEQFF. DNA of the CDR3: TGTGCCAGCAGCTTGTCGTTAGTTGGGGGAGGTGAGCAGTTCTTC. The chain couples TRBV5-6 to TRBJ2-1; possible D gene TRBD2, 6 bases. CDR1 and CDR2 from the germline V gene are SGHDT and YYEEEE. Trimming shortened V by 1 base and J by 9 bases, and 17 bases separated the two germline ends. This CDR3 is 15 amino acids long. The full variable domain, completed using reference TRBV5-6 and TRBJ2-1, is DAGVTQSPTHLIKTRGQQVTLRCSPKSGHDTVSWYQQALGQGPQFIFQYYEEEERQRGNFPDRFSGHQFPNYSSELNVNALLLGDSALYLCASSLSLVGGGEQFFGPGTRLTVL.

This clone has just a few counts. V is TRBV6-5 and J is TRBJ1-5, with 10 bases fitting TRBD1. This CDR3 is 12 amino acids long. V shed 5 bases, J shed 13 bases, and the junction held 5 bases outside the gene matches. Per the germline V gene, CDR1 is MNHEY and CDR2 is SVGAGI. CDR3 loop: CASSMDRGSQHF. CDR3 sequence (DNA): TGTGCCAGCAGTATGGACAGGGGGTCTCAGCATTTT.

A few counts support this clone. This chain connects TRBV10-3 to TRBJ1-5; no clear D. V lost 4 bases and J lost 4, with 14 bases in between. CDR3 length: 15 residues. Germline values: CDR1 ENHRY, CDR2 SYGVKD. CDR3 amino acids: CAISVGSHSNQPQHF. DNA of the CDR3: TGTGCCATCAGTGTGGGCAGCCATTCGAATCAGCCCCAGCATTTT.

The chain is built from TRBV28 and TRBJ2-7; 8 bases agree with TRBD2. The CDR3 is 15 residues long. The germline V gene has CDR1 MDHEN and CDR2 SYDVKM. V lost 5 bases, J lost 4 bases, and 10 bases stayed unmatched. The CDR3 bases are TGTGCCAGCAGTCGCTCCTCTAGCGGGCGTTACGAGCAGTACTTC. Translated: CASSRSSSGRYEQYF. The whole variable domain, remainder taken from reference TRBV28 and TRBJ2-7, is DVKVTQSSRYLVKRTGEKVFLECVQDMDHENMFWYRQDPGLGLRLIYFSYDVKMKEKGDIPEGYSVSREKKERFSLILESASTNQTSMYLCASSRSSSGRYEQYFGPGTRLTVT.

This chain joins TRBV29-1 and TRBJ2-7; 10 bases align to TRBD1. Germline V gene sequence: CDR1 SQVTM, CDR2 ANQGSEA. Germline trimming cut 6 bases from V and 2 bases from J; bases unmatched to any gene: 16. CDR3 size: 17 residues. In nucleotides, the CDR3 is TGCAGCGTGAGCCCGGACAGGGGGTCATTAAGGGCCTACGAGCAGTACTTC. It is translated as CSVSPDRGSLRAYEQYF.

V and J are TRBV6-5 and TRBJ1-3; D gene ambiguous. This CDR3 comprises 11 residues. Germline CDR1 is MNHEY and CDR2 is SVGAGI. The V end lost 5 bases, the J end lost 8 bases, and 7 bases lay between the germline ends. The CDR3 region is CASSTRYTIYF. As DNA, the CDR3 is TGTGCCAGCAGTACGAGGTACACCATATATTTT.

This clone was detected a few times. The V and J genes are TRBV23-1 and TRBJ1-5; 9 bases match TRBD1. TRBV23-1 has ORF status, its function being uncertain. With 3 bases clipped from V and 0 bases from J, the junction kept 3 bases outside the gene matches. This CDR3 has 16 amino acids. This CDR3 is CASSQGQGHSNQPQHF. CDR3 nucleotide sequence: TGCGCCAGCAGTCAGGGACAGGGTCATAGCAATCAGCCCCAGCATTTT.

In DNA, the CDR3 is TGTGCCAGCACGGGACAGGGGATATGGCCCCAGCATTTT. The encoded protein is CASTGQGIWPQHF. The chain carries TRBV28 and TRBJ1-5; 10 bases match TRBD1. This CDR3 is built from 13 residues. V was clipped by 7 bases and J by 9 bases; unmatched bases: 6. Germline CDR1 is MDHEN and CDR2 is SYDVKM.

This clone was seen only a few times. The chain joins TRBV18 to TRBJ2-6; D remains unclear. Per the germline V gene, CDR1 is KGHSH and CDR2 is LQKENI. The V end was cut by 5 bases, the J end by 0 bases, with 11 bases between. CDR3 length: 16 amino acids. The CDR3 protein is CASSAAPPSGANVLTF. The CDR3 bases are TGTGCCAGCTCAGCTGCCCCCCCCTCTGGGGCCAACGTCCTGACTTTC.

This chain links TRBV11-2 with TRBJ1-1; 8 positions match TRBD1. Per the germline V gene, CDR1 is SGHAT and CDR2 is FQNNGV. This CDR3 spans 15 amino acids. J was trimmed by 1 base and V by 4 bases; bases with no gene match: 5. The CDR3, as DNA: TGTGCCAGCAGCTCCACCGGGACAGGGAACACTGAAGCTTTCTTT. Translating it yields CASSSTGTGNTEAFF.

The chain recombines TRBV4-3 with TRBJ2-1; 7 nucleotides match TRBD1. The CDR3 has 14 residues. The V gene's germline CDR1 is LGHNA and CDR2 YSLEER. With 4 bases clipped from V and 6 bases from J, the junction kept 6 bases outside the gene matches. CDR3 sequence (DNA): TGCGCCAGCAGCCGAGTCGACAGGGCCAATGAGCAGTTCTTC. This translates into CASSRVDRANEQFF.

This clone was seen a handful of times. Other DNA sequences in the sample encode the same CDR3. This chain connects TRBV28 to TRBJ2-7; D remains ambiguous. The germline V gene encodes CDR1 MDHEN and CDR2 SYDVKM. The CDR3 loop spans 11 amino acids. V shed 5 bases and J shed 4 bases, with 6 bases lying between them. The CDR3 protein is CASSLVYEQYF. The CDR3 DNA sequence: TGTGCCAGCAGTCTCGTTTACGAGCAGTACTTC.

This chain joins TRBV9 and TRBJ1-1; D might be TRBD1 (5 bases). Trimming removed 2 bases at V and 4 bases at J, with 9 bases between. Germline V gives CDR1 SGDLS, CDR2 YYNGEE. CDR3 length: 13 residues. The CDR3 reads CASSVGGTTEAFF. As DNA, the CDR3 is TGTGCCAGCAGCGTGGGCGGGACCACTGAAGCTTTCTTT.

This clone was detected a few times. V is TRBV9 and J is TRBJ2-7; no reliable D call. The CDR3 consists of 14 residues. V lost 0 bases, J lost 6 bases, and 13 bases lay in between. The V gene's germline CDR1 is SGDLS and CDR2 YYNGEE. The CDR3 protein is CASSVGPVGAEQYF. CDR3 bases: TGTGCCAGCAGCGTAGGGCCAGTTGGCGCCGAGCAGTACTTC.

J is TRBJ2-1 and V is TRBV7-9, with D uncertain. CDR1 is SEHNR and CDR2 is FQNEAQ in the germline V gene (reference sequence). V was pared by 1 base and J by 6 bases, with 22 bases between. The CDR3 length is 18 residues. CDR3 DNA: TGTGCCAGCAGCTTAGAAGCGCCTACCCGGGCCAGCTCCAATGAGCAGTTCTTC. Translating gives CASSLEAPTRASSNEQFF.

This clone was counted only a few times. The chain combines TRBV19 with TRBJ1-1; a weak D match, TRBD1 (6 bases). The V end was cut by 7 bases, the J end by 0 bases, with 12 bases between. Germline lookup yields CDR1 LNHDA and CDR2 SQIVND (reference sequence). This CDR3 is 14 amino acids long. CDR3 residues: CASTWTEMNTEAFF. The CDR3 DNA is TGTGCCAGTACCTGGACAGAAATGAACACTGAAGCTTTCTTT.

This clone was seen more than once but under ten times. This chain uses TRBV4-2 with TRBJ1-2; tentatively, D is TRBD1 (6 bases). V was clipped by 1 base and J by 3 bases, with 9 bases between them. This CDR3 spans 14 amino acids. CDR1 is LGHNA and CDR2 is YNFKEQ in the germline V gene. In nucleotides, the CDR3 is TGTGCCAGCAGCCAAGGGGCAGGGGACTATGGCTACACCTTC. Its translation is CASSQGAGDYGYTF.

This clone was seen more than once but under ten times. CDR3 DNA: TGCAGGGCGTTGGGGGTAAAAGCTTTCTTT. Protein: CRALGVKAFF. V gene TRBV29-1 combines with J gene TRBJ1-1, with D possibly TRBD1 on 5 matching bases. The CDR3 totals 10 residues. The germline CDR1 and CDR2 sequences are SQVTM and ANQGSEA.

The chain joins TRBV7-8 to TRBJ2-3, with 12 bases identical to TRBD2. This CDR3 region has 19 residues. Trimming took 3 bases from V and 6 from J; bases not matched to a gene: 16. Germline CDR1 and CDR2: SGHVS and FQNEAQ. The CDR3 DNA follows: TGTGCCAGCAGCTTCCCACGCGGACTACTAGCGGGAGGAGGGGATACGCAGTATTTT. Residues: CASSFPRGLLAGGGDTQYF.